A selection of T cell receptor beta chains follows, all from one sample in a study of blood T cell repertoires in COVID-19. The repertoire was sequenced with immunoSEQ multiplex PCR; TCRdb's copy has only in-frame clones and lacks some. The table shows about 74,000 clones, with 85% to 90% occurring only once. What was sequenced was peripheral blood. Receptor source: a woman older than 75 with active or convalescent COVID-19. Each CDR3 is given with its conserved first and last residue. The order of the fields is V gene, clone size, D gene, J gene, CDR3 protein, CDR3 DNA. D genes are given only for firm matches. Clone sizes are given selectively: once, few, many, or a class where the clone is expanded.

TRBV12-3/TRBV12-4	-	-	TRBJ1-2	CASKGGFNYGYTF	TGTGCCAGCAAAGGGGGATTTAACTATGGCTACACCTTC
TRBV5-1	-	-	TRBJ1-3	CASSLPQGSGNTIYF	TGCGCCAGCAGCTTGCCACAGGGCTCTGGAAACACCATATATTTT
TRBV24-1	once	TRBD2	TRBJ2-1	CATSEGGGAFNEQFF	TGTGCCACCAGTGAGGGCGGGGGGGCTTTTAATGAGCAGTTCTTC
TRBV5-1	few	-	TRBJ2-6	CASSPSIEGAGANVLTF	TGCGCCAGCAGCCCCTCGATCGAGGGGGCTGGGGCCAACGTCCTGACTTTC
TRBV19	few	TRBD1	TRBJ1-2	CASSIQAGGASGYTF	TGTGCCAGTAGTATACAGGCAGGGGGCGCGAGTGGCTACACCTTC
TRBV7-7	-	-	TRBJ1-5	CASAGIQPQHF	TGTGCTAGCGCGGGGATTCAGCCCCAGCATTTT
TRBV11-2	-	TRBD2	TRBJ2-3	CARGGTRSTDTQYF	TGTGCCCGGGGCGGGACTAGGAGCACAGATACGCAGTATTTT
TRBV16	-	-	TRBJ1-2	CASSPQLSGYTF	TGTGCCAGCAGCCCCCAACTTAGTGGCTACACCTTC
TRBV4-1	once	TRBD2	TRBJ2-6	CASSLADPGLVIAAGANVLTF	TGCGCCAGCAGCCTCGCCGATCCGGGACTAGTGATAGCGGCTGGGGCCAACGTCCTGACTTTC
TRBV2	-	TRBD1	TRBJ2-7	CASSEFSGGGEQYF	TGTGCCAGCAGTGAATTCTCAGGGGGCGGCGAGCAGTACTTC
TRBV24-1	-	-	TRBJ1-5	CATSAGGSGNQPQHF	TGTGCCACCAGTGCCGGGGGGTCGGGCAATCAGCCCCAGCATTTT
TRBV5-1	-	-	TRBJ2-7	CASSQNNYEQYF	TGCGCCAGCAGCCAGAACAACTACGAGCAGTACTTC
TRBV4-1	-	-	TRBJ2-1	CASSPYSRRLSSYNEQFF	TGCGCCAGCAGCCCCTACTCACGCCGACTAAGCTCCTACAATGAGCAGTTCTTC
TRBV4-1	-	-	TRBJ2-3	CASSQGSGAALTDTQYF	TGCGCCAGCAGCCAAGGGTCCGGAGCGGCCCTCACAGATACGCAGTATTTT
TRBV3-1/TRBV3-2	-	-	TRBJ2-5	CASSQVRTGETQYF	TGTGCCAGCAGCCAAGTTAGAACAGGGGAGACCCAGTACTTC
TRBV29-1	-	-	TRBJ1-1	CSVARGAGLNTEAFF	TGCAGCGTTGCGCGGGGTGCAGGTTTGAACACTGAAGCTTTCTTT
TRBV7-2	-	-	TRBJ1-1	CASSLNSYGNTEAFF	TGTGCCAGCAGCTTAAATTCTTACGGGAACACTGAAGCTTTCTTT
TRBV7-3	few	TRBD2	TRBJ2-3	CASSFKGSGGTDTQYF	TGTGCCAGCAGCTTCAAAGGGAGCGGGGGCACAGATACGCAGTATTTT
TRBV6-2/TRBV6-3	-	TRBD2	TRBJ2-7	CASSLDRLAGGNEQYF	TGTGCCAGCAGTCTCGACCGACTAGCGGGGGGGAATGAGCAGTACTTC
TRBV9	-	-	TRBJ2-1	CASSVSGYDNEQFF	TGTGCCAGCAGCGTTAGCGGATACGACAATGAGCAGTTCTTC
TRBV29-1	-	TRBD2	TRBJ2-1	CSVEVFSGSLSLTRNNEQFF	TGCAGCGTTGAAGTTTTTAGCGGGAGTTTAAGTTTAACCCGTAACAATGAGCAGTTCTTC
TRBV19	-	-	TRBJ1-4	CASNPDFSLGEKLFF	TGTGCCAGTAACCCGGACTTCTCCTTAGGAGAAAAACTGTTTTTT
TRBV7-2	-	TRBD2	TRBJ2-4	CASGLGQNIQYF	TGTGCCAGCGGACTAGGACAAAACATTCAGTACTTC
TRBV27	-	-	TRBJ2-3	CASSLSTSSTDTQYF	TGTGCCAGCAGTTTATCGACATCTAGCACAGATACGCAGTATTTT
TRBV19	few	TRBD1	TRBJ1-3	CASSTTGLSGNTIYF	TGTGCCAGTAGTACGACAGGGTTGTCCGGAAACACCATATATTTT
TRBV4-3	-	-	TRBJ2-5	CASSQDYREETQYF	TGCGCCAGCAGCCAAGATTACCGGGAGGAGACCCAGTACTTC
TRBV6-2/TRBV6-3	-	-	TRBJ1-6	CASSPLGGTLHF	TGTGCCAGCAGTCCACTCGGGGGGACCCTCCACTTT